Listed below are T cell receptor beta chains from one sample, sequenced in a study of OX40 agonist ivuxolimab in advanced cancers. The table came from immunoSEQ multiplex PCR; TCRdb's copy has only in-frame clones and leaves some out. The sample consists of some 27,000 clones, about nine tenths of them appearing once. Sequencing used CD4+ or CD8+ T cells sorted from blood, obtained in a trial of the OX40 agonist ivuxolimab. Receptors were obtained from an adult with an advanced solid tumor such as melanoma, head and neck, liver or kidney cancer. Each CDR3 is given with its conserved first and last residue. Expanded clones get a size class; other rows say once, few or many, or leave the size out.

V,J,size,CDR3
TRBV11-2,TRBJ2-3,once,CASSSTGYLADTQYF
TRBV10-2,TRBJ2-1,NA,CASSESISGSLYNEQFF
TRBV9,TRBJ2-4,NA,CASSPGTSGTSKNIQYF
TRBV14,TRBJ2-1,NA,CASSQDLAGYNEQFF
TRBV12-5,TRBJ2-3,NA,CASGLVPLAGGYSTDTQYF
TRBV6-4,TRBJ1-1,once,CATRTGNTEAFF
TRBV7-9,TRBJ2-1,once,CASDLTGTSRSNEQFF
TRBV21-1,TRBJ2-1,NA,CASSSPGLPLYNEQFF
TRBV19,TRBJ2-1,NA,CASTWGLAGGYNEQFF
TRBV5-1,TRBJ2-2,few,CASSLDLAGTGELFF
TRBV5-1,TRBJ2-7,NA,CASSWGAGGLSYEQYF
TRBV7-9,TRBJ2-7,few,CASSRPGIEQYF
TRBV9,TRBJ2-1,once,CASSVGIAAGPYNEQFF
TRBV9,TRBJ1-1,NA,CASSVESNVGLRKTEAFF
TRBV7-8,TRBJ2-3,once,CASSLWGLAGGQITDTQYF
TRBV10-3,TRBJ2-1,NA,CAIKERAGPNEQFF
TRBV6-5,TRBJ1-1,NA,CASTEDGQGALNAFF
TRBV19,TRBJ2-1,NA,CASSFRGPYNEQFF
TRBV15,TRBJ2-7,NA,CATSDPPYEQYF
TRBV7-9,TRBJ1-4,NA,CASSSVAAGPEKLFF
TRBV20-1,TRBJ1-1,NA,CSAPEAFF
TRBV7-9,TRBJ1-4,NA,CASSSTLFSPTNEKLFF
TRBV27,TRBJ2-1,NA,CASSFGTSGSNEQFF
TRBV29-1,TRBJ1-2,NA,CSVYGQVANGYTF
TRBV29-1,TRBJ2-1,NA,CSVALLGTATYNEQFF
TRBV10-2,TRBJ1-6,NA,CASSGIELSPLHF
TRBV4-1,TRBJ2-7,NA,CASSHSSTGGTYEQYF
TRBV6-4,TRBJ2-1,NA,CASSLIAGNPYNEQFF
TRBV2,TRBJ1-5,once,CASSEVGHDSNQPQHF
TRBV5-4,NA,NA,CASSLEWQATYEQYF
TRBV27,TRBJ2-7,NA,CASRTGGSYEQYF
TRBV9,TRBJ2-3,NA,CASSGPSGSSTDTQYF
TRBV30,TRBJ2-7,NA,CAWGPGQGYEQYF
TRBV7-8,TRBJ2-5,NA,CASSLGTRDLQETQYF
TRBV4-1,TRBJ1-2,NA,CASSQDPSLEGVF
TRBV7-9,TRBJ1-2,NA,CASRRITGKTNYGYTF
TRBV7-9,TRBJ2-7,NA,CASSLASAYEQYF
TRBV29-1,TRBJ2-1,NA,CSVDAWSGNEQFF
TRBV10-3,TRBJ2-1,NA,CAISESLVGSSYNEQFF
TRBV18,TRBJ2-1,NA,CASSPGLADYNEQFF
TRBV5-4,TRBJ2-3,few,CASSSGQGLSDTQYF
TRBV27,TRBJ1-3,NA,CASSLSGETVSGNTIYF
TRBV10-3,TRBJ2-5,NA,CAISEGAGTPQETQYF
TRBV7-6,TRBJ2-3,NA,CASSRLAGVRDTQYF
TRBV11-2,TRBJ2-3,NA,CASSLARAYTDTQYF
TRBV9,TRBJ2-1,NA,CASSATGKSYNEQFF